Described below is a single T cell receptor beta chain sequence and its context. The antigen it recognizes is unknown. No qualities accompany the bases; no much larger clone lies one base away. CDR1 and CDR2, per the germline V gene (reference sequence), are MNHNY and SVGAGI. Relative to germline, V is 4 bases shorter and J is 9 bases shorter, with 16 bases between their ends. The CDR3 goes from the cysteine to the phenylalanine over 13 residues. This entry keeps only the CDR3 DNA: 39 bases, framed from base 1. All of the isolated RNA was reverse transcribed with the High Capacity cDNA Reverse Transcription Kit, so expressed TCRB transcripts were sequenced. Deep immunoSEQ sequencing was performed on naive, central memory and regulatory T cell samples, with an average of roughly 3.6 million total reads per sample. Sorted cells were lysed in RLT buffer and RNA was extracted with DNase-treated RNeasy Micro or Mini kits, depending on cell number. Each cell subset was processed separately to prevent cross-contamination, with patient and healthy donor samples processed together. The immunoSEQ multiplex PCR was used to amplify TCRB sequences from cDNA, generating 87-bp fragments that spanned the CDR3 region. Sequencing of the amplicons was performed on the Illumina HiSeq platform. On the authors' methods: Synthetic template baselines were used to correct PCR bias computationally, reads within Hamming distance 2 were collapsed, and singletons that could not be merged were discarded. Reads were aligned against IMGT to assign V, D and J genes, CDR3 length and insertions or deletions at six rearrangement sites. Within each subset, clonotype counts were normalized to sorted cell number, and only after that were true diversity and Gini coefficients computed with the tcR R package. Repertoire sharing was quantified using the overlap coefficient calculated on TCRB nucleotide sequences. TCRdb retrieved this table from immuneACCESS and kept in-frame rearrangements only. Not all clones are present; in checked studies, unresolved V genes account for under half, and no reason is known for the remainder. V and J calls and clone size are given by that table; D and trimming were obtained from the DNA. A total of some 190,000 clones appear in this sample, 7.8% of them only once. The ten biggest clones cover 0.94% of the sample.

Each donor gave one peripheral blood draw, approximately 120 mL on average, collected into heparinised tubes. Naive, central memory, regulatory and stem cell-like memory CD4+ T cells were sorted on a BD FACSAria II using a panel including CD45RO, CCR7, CD25, CD127, CD95 and CD27. Every sorted population had a purity above 95%. PBMCs were isolated immediately by Lymphoprep density gradient centrifugation and stained directly without culture. So that batch effects would be minimized, each experiment stained and sorted samples in pairs, pairing one healthy donor with one patient. This entry belongs to a study of beta chain features in type 1 diabetes (dated by TCRdb to the late 2010s). With respect to the entire study: Patients and healthy donors did not differ in mean age, gender distribution, total cell number or subset yield. A total of roughly 100 million sorted cells were examined across all samples, and RNA yield correlated strongly with the number of cells per subset. The study compared TCRB repertoires of sorted circulating CD4+ T cell subsets between recently diagnosed type 1 diabetes patients and matched healthy donors. Whereas all 28 donors provided naive and central memory subsets, regulatory and stem cell-like memory subsets were isolated from just 8 patients and about 8 healthy donors. The full study reports these points: Because cDNA was sequenced instead of genomic DNA, highly expressing activated cells could be over-represented, though the groups showed no difference in activation or CD3 levels. Because small numbers of individuals were included in the HLA sub-analyses, any influence of HLA type on TCRB rearrangement was left unresolved. Shorter templates might be favored by PCR, yet because patient and control samples were amplified and corrected together, any such skew would affect both groups equally. Patients with type 1 diabetes made fewer insertions and deleted more nucleotides at VDJ recombination sites, implying thymic rearrangement abnormalities. Type 1 diabetes patients showed a moderate but significant shortening of TCRB CDR3 length in all four CD4+ subsets. The naive, central memory and regulatory TCRB repertoires appeared to resemble one another more closely among patients than among healthy donors.

Rearrangement joined TRBV6-6 to TRBJ2-7; too little of a D gene remains to name it. Sequenced sample: central memory CD4+ T cells from blood. This TCR came from a woman aged 40-49 years with type 1 diabetes. Here the CDR3 is given as CASSFNTRVRQYF. The nucleotide sequence reads TGTGCCAGCAGTTTTAATACCCGAGTGAGGCAGTACTTC.